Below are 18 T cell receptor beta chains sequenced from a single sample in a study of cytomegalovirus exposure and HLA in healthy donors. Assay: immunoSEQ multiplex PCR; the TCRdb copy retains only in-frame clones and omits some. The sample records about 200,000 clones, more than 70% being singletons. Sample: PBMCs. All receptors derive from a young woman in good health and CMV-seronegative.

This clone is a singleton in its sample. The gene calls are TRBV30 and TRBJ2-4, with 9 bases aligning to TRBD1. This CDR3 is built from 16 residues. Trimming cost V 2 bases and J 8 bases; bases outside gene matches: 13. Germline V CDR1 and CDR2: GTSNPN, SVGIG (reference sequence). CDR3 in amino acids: CAWSSGQGMAADIQYF. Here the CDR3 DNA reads TGTGCCTGGAGTTCAGGACAGGGGATGGCGGCGGACATTCAGTACTTC.

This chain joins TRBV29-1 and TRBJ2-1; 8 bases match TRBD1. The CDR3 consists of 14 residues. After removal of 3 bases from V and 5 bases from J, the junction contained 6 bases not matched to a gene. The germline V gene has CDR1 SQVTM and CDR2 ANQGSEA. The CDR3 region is CSVDPDRDHNEQFF. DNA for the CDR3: TGCAGCGTTGACCCGGACAGGGATCACAATGAGCAGTTCTTC.

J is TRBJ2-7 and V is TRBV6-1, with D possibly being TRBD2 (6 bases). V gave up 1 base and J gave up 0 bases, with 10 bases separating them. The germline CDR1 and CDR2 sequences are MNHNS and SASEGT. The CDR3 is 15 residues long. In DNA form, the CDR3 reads TGTGCCAGCAGTGAAGGGAGGGCCATCTCCTACGAGCAGTACTTC. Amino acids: CASSEGRAISYEQYF.

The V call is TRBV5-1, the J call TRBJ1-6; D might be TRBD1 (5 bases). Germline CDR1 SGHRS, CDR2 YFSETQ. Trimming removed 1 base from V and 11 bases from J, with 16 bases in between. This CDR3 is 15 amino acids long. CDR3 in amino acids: CASSLSLQGGTPLHF. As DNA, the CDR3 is TGCGCCAGCAGCTTGTCTTTGCAGGGCGGTACACCCCTCCACTTT. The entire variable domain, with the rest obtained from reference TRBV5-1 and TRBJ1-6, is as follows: KAGVTQTPRYLIKTRGQQVTLSCSPISGHRSVSWYQQTPGQGLQFLFEYFSETQRNKGNFPGRFSGRQFSNSRSEMNVSTLELGDSALYLCASSLSLQGGTPLHFGNGTRLTVT.

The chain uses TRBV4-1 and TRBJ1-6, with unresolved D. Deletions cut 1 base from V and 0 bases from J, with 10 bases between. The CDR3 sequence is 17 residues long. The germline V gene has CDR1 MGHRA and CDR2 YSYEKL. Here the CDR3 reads CASSQVFRSSYNSPLHF. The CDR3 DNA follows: TGCGCCAGCAGCCAAGTTTTTAGGAGCTCCTATAATTCACCCCTCCACTTT.

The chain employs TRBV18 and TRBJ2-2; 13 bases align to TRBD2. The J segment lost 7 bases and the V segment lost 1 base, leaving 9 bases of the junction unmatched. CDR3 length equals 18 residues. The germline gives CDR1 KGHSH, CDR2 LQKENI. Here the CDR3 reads CASSPQSGLAGASGELFF. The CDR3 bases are TGTGCCAGCTCACCACAATCAGGACTAGCGGGAGCCAGCGGGGAGCTGTTTTTT.

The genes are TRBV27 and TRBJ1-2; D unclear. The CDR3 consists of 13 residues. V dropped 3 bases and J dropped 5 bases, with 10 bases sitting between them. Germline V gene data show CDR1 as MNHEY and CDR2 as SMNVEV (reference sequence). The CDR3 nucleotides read TGTGCCAGCAGTTTTGCTGGGGAGTATGGCTACACCTTC. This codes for CASSFAGEYGYTF.

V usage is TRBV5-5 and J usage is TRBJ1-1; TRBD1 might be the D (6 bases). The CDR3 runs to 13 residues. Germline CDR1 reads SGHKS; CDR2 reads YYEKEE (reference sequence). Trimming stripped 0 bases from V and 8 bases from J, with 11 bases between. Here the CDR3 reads CASSLVVQGEAFF. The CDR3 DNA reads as TGTGCCAGCAGCTTGGTTGTCCAGGGGGAAGCTTTCTTT.

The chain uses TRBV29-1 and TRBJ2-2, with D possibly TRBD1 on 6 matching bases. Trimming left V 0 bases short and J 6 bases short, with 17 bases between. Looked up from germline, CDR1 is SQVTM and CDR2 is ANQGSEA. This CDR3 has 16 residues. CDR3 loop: CSVEDRKQGFAGELFF. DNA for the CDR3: TGCAGCGTTGAAGATCGCAAACAGGGCTTTGCCGGGGAGCTGTTTTTT.

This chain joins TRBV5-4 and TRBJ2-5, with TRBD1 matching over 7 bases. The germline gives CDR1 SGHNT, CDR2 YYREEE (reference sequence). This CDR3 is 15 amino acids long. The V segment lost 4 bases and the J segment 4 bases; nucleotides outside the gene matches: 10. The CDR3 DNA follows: TGTGCCAGCAGCGAGACAGGGTTGTTTGGAGAGACCCAGTACTTC. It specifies CASSETGLFGETQYF.

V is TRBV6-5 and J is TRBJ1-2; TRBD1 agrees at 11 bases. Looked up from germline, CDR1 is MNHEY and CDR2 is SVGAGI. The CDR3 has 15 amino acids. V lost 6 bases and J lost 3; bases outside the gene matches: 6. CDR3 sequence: CASRGWDRGDYGYTF. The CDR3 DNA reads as TGTGCCAGCAGGGGATGGGACAGGGGGGACTATGGCTACACCTTC.

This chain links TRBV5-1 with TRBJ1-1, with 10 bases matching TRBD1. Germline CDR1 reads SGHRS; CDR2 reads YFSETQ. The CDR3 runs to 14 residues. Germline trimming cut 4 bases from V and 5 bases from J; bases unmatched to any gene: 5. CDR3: CASSRQGAGTEAFF. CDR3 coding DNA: TGCGCCAGCAGCCGACAGGGGGCGGGAACTGAAGCTTTCTTT.

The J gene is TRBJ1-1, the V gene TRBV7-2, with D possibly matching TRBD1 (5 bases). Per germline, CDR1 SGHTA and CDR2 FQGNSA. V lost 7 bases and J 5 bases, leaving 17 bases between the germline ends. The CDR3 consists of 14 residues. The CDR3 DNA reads TGTGCCAGCACCCCAGGGAGGGGAACTACTGAAGCTTTCTTT. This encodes CASTPGRGTTEAFF.

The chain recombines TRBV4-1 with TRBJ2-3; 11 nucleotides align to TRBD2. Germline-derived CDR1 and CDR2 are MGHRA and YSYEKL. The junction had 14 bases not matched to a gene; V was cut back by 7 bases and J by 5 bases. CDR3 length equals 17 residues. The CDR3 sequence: CASTAQKLAGAGDTQYF. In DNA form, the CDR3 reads TGCGCCAGCACCGCACAAAAACTAGCGGGAGCGGGAGATACGCAGTATTTT.

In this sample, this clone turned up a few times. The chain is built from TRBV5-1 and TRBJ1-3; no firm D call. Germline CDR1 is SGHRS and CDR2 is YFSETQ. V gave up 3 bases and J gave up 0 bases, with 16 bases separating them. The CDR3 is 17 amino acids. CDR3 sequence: CASSSTRGTLSGNTIYF. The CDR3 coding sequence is TGCGCCAGCAGCTCCACTCGAGGCACCCTCTCTGGAAACACCATATATTTT.

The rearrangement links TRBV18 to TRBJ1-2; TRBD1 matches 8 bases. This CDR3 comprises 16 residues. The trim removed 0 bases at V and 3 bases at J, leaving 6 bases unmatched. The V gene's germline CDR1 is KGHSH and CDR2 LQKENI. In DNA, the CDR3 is TGTGCCAGCTCACCACCGCGGACAGGGTTGTACTATGGCTACACCTTC. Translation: CASSPPRTGLYYGYTF.

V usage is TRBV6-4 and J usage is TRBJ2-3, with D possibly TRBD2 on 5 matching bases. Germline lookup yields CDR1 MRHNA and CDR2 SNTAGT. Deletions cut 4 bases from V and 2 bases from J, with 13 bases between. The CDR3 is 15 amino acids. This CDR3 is CASSATLGDTDTQYF. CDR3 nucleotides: TGTGCCAGCAGTGCTACCCTCGGGGACACAGATACGCAGTATTTT.

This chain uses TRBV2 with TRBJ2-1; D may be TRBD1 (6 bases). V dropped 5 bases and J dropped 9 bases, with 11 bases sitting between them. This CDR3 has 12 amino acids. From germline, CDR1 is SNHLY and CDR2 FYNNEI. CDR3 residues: CASSLWDIEQFF. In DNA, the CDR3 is TGTGCCAGCAGTTTGTGGGACATTGAGCAGTTCTTC. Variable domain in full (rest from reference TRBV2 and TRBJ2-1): EPEVTQTPSHQVTQMGQEVILRCVPISNHLYFYWYRQILGQKVEFLVSFYNNEISEKSEIFDDQFSVERPDGSNFTLKIRSTKLEDSAMYFCASSLWDIEQFFGPGTRLTVL.